The TCR beta chain described here comes from a study of tumor-infiltrating lymphocytes in primary liver carcinoma. Turning to the study itself: Surgical resection treated primary liver carcinoma in the patients. Each of the growths was stage T1-T3 N0M0, extending roughly 4.2 to 10 cm across.

Germline CDR1 reads MDHEN; CDR2 reads SYDVKM. CDR3 length: 11 amino acids. V lost 5 bases, J lost 7 bases, and 8 bases lay in between. Unsorted whole blood supplied the blood RNA, and germline DNA was isolated too. TCR beta cDNA was reverse-transcribed from around 0.55 ug of total RNA. The reaction used a constant-region primer and ProtoScript II reverse transcriptase. What produced the TCR beta libraries was three nested multiplex PCR rounds using slightly modified ARM-PCR. Amplification in the first two PCR rounds was performed using TRBV1-TRBV30 forward primers and a C-beta reverse primer for around 9 cycles each. Via MiXCR, TCRdb re-called the multiplex PCR reads, giving one row per CDR3 protein. Here the sample spans about 200,000 distinct CDR3 sequences, 65% being singletons.

This chain connects TRBV28 to TRBJ1-2; D unresolved. The sample comprised peripheral blood. The source of this sequence is a woman aged 60-70 years with primary liver carcinoma and hepatitis B virus infection. CDR3 DNA: TGTGCCAGCAGTAGGAGTTCTGGCTACACCTTC. Translating gives CASSRSSGYTF.